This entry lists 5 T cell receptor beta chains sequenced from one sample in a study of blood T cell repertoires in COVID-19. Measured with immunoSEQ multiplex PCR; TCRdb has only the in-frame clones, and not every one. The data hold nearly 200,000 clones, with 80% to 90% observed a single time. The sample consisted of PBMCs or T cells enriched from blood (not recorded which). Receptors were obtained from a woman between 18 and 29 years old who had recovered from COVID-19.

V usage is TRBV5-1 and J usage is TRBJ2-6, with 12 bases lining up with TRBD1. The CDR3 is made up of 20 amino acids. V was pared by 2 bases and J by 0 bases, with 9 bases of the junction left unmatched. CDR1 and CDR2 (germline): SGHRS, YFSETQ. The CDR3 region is CASSLGDRGRDSSGANVLTF. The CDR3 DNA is TGCGCCAGCAGCTTAGGGGACAGGGGGCGCGATAGCTCTGGGGCCAACGTCCTGACTTTC.

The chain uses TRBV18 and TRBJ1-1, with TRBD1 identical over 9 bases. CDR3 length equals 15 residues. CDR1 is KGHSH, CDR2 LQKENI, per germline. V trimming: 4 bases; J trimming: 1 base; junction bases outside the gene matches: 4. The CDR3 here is CASSRDRVRNTEAFF. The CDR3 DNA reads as TGTGCCAGCTCACGGGACAGGGTGAGGAACACTGAAGCTTTCTTT.

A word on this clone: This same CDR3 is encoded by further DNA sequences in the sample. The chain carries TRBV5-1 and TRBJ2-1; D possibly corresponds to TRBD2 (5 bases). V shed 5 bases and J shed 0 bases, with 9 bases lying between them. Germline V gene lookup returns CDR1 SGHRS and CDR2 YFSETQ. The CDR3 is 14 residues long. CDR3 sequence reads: CASRPGSSYNEQFF. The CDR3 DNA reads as TGCGCCAGCAGACCTGGGAGCTCCTACAATGAGCAGTTCTTC. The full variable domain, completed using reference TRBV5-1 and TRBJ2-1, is KAGVTQTPRYLIKTRGQQVTLSCSPISGHRSVSWYQQTPGQGLQFLFEYFSETQRNKGNFPGRFSGRQFSNSRSEMNVSTLELGDSALYLCASRPGSSYNEQFFGPGTRLTVL.

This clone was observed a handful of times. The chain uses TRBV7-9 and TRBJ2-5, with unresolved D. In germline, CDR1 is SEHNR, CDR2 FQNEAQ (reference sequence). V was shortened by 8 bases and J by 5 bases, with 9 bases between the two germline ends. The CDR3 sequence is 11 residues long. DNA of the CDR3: TGTGCCAGCGGGCCACGGGAGACCCAGTACTTC. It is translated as CASGPRETQYF.

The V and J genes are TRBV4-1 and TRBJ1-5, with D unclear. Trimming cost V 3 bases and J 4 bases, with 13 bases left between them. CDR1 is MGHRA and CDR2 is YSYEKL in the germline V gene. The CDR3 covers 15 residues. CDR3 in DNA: TGCGCCAGCAGCCAGGAAGGTCCAGGAAATCAGCCCCAGCATTTT. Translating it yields CASSQEGPGNQPQHF.